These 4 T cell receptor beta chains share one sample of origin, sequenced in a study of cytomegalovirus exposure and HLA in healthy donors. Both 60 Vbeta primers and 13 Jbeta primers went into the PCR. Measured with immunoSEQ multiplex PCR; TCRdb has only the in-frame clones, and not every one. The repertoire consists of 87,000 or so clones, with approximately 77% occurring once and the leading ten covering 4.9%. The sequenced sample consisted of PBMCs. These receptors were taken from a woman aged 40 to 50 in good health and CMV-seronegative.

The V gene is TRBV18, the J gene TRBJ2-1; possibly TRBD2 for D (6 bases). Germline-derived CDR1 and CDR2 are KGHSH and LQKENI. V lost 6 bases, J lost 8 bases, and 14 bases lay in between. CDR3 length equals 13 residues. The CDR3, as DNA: TGTGCCAGCTCCGGAGCGGGCGGGCATGAGCAGTTCTTC. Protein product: CASSGAGGHEQFF.

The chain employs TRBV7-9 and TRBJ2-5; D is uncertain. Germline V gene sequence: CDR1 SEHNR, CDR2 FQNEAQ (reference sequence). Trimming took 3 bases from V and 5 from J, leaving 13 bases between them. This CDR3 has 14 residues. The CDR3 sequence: CASSLGNSYETQYF. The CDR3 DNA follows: TGTGCCAGCAGCTTGGGTAATAGCTACGAGACCCAGTACTTC.

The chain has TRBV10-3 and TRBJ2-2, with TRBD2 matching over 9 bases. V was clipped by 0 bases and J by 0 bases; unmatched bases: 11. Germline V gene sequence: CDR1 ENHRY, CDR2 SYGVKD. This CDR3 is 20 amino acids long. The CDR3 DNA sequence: TGTGCCATCAGTGAGTCATTGGGGCTAGCGGGGAACGCGAACACCGGGGAGCTGTTTTTT. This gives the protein CAISESLGLAGNANTGELFF.

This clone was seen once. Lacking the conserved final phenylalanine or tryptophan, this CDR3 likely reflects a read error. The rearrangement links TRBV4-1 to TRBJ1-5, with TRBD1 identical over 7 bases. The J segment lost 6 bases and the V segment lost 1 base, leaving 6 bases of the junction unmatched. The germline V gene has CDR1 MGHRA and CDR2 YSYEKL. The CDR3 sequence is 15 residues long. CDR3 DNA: TGCGCCAGCAGCCAAGGGACCCACAGGGGTCAGCCCCAGCATGTT. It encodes CASSQGTHRGQPQHV.